This T cell receptor beta chain was obtained from a study of cytomegalovirus exposure and HLA in healthy donors. This clone has only a few counts. This CDR3 is 15 amino acids long. V dropped 5 bases and J dropped 10; count of bases not matched to a gene: 10. The germline V gene encodes CDR1 MDHEN and CDR2 SYDVKM. The PCR made use of 60 Vbeta and 13 Jbeta primers. Profiling relied on immunoSEQ multiplex PCR, and the TCRdb table lists in-frame clones only, not all of them. This sample yields more than 80,000 clones, of which around 80% are seen a single time; approximately 3.6% belongs to the top ten. The sample comprised PBMCs. The sequence was collected from a man in his sixties in good health and CMV-seronegative. V is TRBV28 and J is TRBJ1-6, with 8 nucleotides matching TRBD1. In DNA, the CDR3 is TGTGCCAGCAGTATAGGACAGGGATTTCGCTCACCCCTCCACTTT. Translated, it gives CASSIGQGFRSPLHF.